This T cell receptor beta chain was obtained from a study of blood T cell repertoires in COVID-19 (dated by TCRdb to 2018 to 2021). About the investigation overall: The collaborator samples originated in the United States, Italy and Spain and spanned the acute and convalescent phases of COVID-19. A de-identified subject ID, COVID-19 status, age in years and sex were almost always included in the sample metadata. HLA class I and class II types, where available, came from metadata supplied by the sample provider rather than from assay-based typing. Subjects who had been exposed to COVID-19, were actively infected with it, or had recovered from it provided the deeply sampled blood TCRbeta repertoires that made up the dataset. Samples were obtained from the ongoing ImmuneRACE study (first 160 participants) and from about 1,300 subjects provided by 6 global collaborators. A freely available public database, intended as a resource for researchers studying the immune response to SARS-CoV-2, is where the repertoires were released. The prospective study material was composed of cDNA or gDNA derived from T cells, B-cell-depleted T cells, or PBMCs.

As concerns this clone: Its antigen is currently not known. Per-base quality was not reported, and no clone a single base away is much larger than it.

TCRbeta CDR3 regions were amplified from genomic DNA by means of the immunoSEQ Assay, a bias-controlled multiplex PCR. Concerning the study's data processing: The number of nucleated cells in each sample was estimated from the amplification of reference gene primers within the assay. To quantify the absolute abundance of each unique TCRbeta CDR3 rearrangement, sequence reads were collapsed and filtered. For each sample, productive Simpson clonality was calculated as the square root of Simpson's diversity index across productive rearrangements. TCRdb obtained this table from immuneACCESS and retained in-frame rearrangements with V and J assigned. These tables miss some clones; where compared with another copy, unresolved V genes account for less than half of the shortfall, and the remainder is unexplained. V, J and clone size are taken as reported in that table, and D and trimming were inferred from the DNA itself. This sample holds a few hundred thousand clones; about 80% were observed only once. The top ten constitute 3% to 3.5% of the sample.

A second Seattle source provided samples from volunteer blood donors who had recovered from COVID-19. Collaborating institutions collected whole blood in K2EDTA tubes following their own protocols. Collaborator samples were shipped for TCRbeta analysis as frozen whole blood, isolated PBMCs, or DNA extracted from either sample type. Points the paper makes about the study in general: Clinical and demographic metadata were provided uncurated, with the amount varying by source and participant.

V lost 2 bases and J lost 4 bases; the stretch between them is 8 bases long. The cysteine opens and the phenylalanine closes a CDR3 of 13 amino acids. CDR3 DNA is the only sequence kept; it has 39 bases, read in frame from the first base. From the germline V gene, CDR1 is WSHSY and CDR2 is SAAADI. The sequence came from a woman in her thirties who had recovered from COVID-19. This chain joins TRBV10-2 to TRBJ1-2, with the D segment identity uncertain. Sample: peripheral blood. CDR3 region: CASSEREAYGYTF. The sequenced DNA: TGCGCCAGCAGTGAGCGAGAAGCCTATGGCTACACCTTC.